This T cell receptor beta chain was recovered during a study of immune evolution from preneoplasia to lung adenocarcinoma. TCRdb keeps only in-frame clones here, not all; method: immunoSEQ multiplex PCR. Here the sample spans approximately 3,700 clones, 70% to 90% being singletons. CDR3 size: 18 residues. The germline CDR1 and CDR2 sequences are LNHNV and YYDKDF (reference sequence). With 5 bases clipped from V and 7 bases from J, the junction kept 14 bases outside the gene matches. The chain has TRBV15 and TRBJ2-4; 13 bases fit TRBD2. Sequenced material: FFPE minimally invasive lung adenocarcinoma tissue. The receptor was derived from an older donor with lung adenocarcinoma. The CDR3 region has the DNA TGTGCCACCAGCGCGCGAACCGGGACTAGCGGGGTCAGGAACATTCAGTACTTC. This gives the protein CATSARTGTSGVRNIQYF.